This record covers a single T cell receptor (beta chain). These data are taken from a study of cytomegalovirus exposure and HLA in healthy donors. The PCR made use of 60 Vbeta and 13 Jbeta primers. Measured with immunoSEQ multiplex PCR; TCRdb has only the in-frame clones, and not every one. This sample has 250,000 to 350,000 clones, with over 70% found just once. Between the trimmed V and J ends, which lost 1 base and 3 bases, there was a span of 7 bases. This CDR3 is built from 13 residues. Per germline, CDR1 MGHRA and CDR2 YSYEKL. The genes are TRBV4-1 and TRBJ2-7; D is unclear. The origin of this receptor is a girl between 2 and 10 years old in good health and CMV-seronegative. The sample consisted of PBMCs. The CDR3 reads CASSQAVNYEQYF. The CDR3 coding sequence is TGCGCCAGCAGCCAAGCAGTTAACTACGAGCAGTACTTC.